This T cell receptor beta chain was found in a study of blood T cell repertoires in COVID-19. Study-level information: PBMCs, B-cell-depleted T cells, or T cells provided the cDNA or gDNA that made up the material.

In the source study's methods: Amplification of reference gene primers was used by the study to estimate nucleated cell counts. Produced via immunoSEQ multiplex PCR; TCRdb's table is partial and in-frame only. Clonal size and the V and J genes are those of that table, whereas D and trimming came from the DNA. Of about 310,000 clones in the sample, about nine tenths are singletons; the top ten hold 1%. CDR1 and CDR2 (germline): SNHLY, FYNNEI. The CDR3 is 16 residues long. The junction had 7 bases not matched to a gene; V was cut back by 6 bases and J by 0 bases. In its sample, this clone was seen once.

This TCR derives from a man over 45 with active or convalescent COVID-19. The chain combines TRBV2 with TRBJ1-4, with TRBD1 matching over 7 bases. The sequencing sample was made of peripheral blood. CDR3 loop: CASRARGDTTNEKLFF. Here the CDR3 DNA reads TGTGCCAGCAGAGCCAGGGGGGACACAACTAATGAAAAACTGTTTTTT.